Below, one T cell receptor (beta chain) is given with its context. Its antigen is currently unknown. Germline CDR1 is SGHNT and CDR2 is YYREEE (reference sequence). CDR3 size: 17 residues. V shed 3 bases and J shed 0 bases, with 16 bases lying between them. The primer mix had 60 Vbeta and 13 Jbeta primers. Measured with immunoSEQ multiplex PCR; TCRdb has only the in-frame clones, and not every one. This table holds some 110,000 clones, around 75% found once. The data derive from a study of cytomegalovirus exposure and HLA in healthy donors. Notes on the study in general: Certain sequence variants were highly shared and formed a cluster, and this cluster was likely a sequencing artifact.

The sequenced sample consisted of PBMCs. This rearrangement joins TRBV5-4 to TRBJ2-1; TRBD1 is a possible D gene (5 bases). The sequence was obtained from a female donor in good health and CMV-seronegative. CDR3 region: CASSSSPGRLSYNEQFF. CDR3 bases: TGTGCCAGCAGCTCGAGCCCAGGGCGCCTCTCCTACAATGAGCAGTTCTTC.